The clone carrying this T cell receptor beta chain was observed a handful of times. The antigen is undetermined. The V gene's germline CDR1 is SGHKS and CDR2 YYEKEE (reference sequence). The CDR3 has 16 residues. V shed 0 bases and J shed 2 bases, with 13 bases lying between them. This entry comes from a study of CD8 T cells in ankylosing spondylitis. Study results and caveats: There were earlier reports of some motif variants in reactive arthritis synovial fluid and blood. What seemed typical of ankylosing spondylitis blood was a TCR beta motif built from 7 or 8 highly homologous variants.

TCRdb ran MiXCR on the 5' RACE reads and lists one entry per CDR3 protein. The top ten hold less than 15% of the sample, which has 250,000 to 350,000 distinct CDR3 sequences, 6.5% to 10% seen once. Specimen: blood, either unsorted or a sorted T cell fraction (not recorded which). The TCR was taken from a male donor with ankylosing spondylitis. The gene calls are TRBV5-5 and TRBJ2-3; the D call may be TRBD1 or TRBD2 (5 bases each). CDR3 amino acids: CASSLAGSFPTDTQYF. The CDR3 coding sequence is TGTGCCAGCAGCTTGGCAGGGAGTTTCCCCACAGATACGCAGTATTTT.